This T cell receptor (beta chain) was sequenced during a study of T cell responses to AZD1222 COVID-19 vaccine. At the level of the study: Doses given second, at about 4 or about 12 weeks, were pooled.

Study-level results: After the peak T cell response, and only then, were repertoires sampled. Along spike, vaccine-associated CD4 TCRs were found throughout, with dominance at 160-218 and 743-854.

With respect to this clone: Its target is not known.

CDR1 is SGHRS and CDR2 is YFSETQ in the germline V gene. V lost 3 bases, J lost 3 bases, and 5 bases stayed unmatched. The CDR3 length is 14 residues. Libraries were prepared by immunoSEQ multiplex PCR; TCRdb keeps only in-frame clonotypes and omits some of them. The repertoire has under 140,000 clones, about nine tenths of them found once; the top ten carry about 8.3%. The genes are TRBV5-1 and TRBJ2-5, with 7 bases identical to TRBD1. This clonotype was obtained from an adult in good health. The sample here was peripheral blood, taken on day 0 of AZD1222 vaccination. The CDR3 DNA reads as TGCGCCAGCAGCTCCCGGGACAGAAAAGAGACCCAGTACTTC. Translating it yields CASSSRDRKETQYF.